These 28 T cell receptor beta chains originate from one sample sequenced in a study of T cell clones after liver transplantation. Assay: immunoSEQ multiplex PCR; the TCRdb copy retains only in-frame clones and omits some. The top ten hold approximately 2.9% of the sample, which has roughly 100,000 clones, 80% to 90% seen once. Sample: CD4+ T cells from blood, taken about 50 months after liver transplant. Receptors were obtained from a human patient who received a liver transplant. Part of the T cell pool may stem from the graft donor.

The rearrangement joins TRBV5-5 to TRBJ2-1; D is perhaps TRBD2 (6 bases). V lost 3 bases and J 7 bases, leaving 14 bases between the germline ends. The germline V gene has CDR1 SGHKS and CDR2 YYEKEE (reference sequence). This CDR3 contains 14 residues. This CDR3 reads CASSSFISGNEQFF. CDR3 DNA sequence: TGTGCCAGCAGCTCCTTTATTAGCGGTAATGAGCAGTTCTTC.

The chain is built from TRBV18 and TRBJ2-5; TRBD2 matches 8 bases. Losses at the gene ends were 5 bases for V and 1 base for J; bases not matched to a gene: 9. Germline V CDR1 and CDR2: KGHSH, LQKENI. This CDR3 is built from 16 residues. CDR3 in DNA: TGTGCCAGCTCATTGACCGGGACTAGGGCCCAAGAGACCCAGTACTTC. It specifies CASSLTGTRAQETQYF.

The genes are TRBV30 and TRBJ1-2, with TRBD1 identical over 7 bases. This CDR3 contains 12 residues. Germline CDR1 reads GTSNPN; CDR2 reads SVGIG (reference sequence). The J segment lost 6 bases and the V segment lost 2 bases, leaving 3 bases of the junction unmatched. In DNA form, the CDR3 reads TGTGCCTGGAGTCAGGGGGGTCATGGCTACACCTTC. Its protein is CAWSQGGHGYTF.

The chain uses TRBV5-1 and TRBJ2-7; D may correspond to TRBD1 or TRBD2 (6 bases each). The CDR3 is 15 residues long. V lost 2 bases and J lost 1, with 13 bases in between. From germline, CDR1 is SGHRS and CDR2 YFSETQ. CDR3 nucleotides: TGCGCCAGCAGCTTCGGGGGCTCCACTTCCTACGAGCAGTACTTC. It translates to CASSFGGSTSYEQYF.

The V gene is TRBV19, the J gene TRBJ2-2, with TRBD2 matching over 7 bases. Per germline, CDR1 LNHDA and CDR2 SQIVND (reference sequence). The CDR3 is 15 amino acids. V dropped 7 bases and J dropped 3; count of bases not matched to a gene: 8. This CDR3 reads CASKETSDYTGELFF. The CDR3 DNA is TGTGCCAGTAAAGAAACTAGCGACTACACCGGGGAGCTGTTTTTT. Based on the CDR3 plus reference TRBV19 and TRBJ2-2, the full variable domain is DGGITQSPKYLFRKEGQNVTLSCEQNLNHDAMYWYRQDPGQGLRLIYYSQIVNDFQKGDIAEGYSVSREKKESFPLTVTSAQKNPTAFYLCASKETSDYTGELFFGEGSRLTVL.

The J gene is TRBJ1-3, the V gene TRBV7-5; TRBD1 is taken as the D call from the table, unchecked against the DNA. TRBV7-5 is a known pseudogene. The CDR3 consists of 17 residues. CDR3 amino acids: CVLGQGAVPFSGNTIYF. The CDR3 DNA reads TGTGTCCTTGGACAGGGGGCCGTGCCCTTCTCTGGAAACACCATATATTTT.

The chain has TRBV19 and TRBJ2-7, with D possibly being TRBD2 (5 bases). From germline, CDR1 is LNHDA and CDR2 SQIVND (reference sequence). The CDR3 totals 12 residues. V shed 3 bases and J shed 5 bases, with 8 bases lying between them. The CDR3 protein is CASSILLDEQYF. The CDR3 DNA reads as TGTGCCAGTAGTATTCTACTAGACGAGCAGTACTTC.

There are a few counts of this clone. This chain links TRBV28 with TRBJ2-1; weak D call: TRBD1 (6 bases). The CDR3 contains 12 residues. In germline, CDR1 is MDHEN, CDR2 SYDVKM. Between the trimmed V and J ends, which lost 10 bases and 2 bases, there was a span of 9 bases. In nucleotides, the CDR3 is TGTGCCACCACAGGGACCTACAATGAGCAGTTCTTC. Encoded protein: CATTGTYNEQFF.

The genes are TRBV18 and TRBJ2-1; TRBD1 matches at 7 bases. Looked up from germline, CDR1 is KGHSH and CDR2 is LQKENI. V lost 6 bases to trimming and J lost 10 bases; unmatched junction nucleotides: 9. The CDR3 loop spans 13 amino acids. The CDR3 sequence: CASSQGQPGEQFF. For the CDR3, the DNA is TGTGCCAGCTCCCAGGGACAGCCTGGGGAGCAGTTCTTC.

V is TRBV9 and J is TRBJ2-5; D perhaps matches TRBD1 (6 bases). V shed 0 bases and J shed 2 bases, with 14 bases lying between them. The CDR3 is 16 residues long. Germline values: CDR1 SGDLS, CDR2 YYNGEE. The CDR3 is CASSVGDRPAQETQYF. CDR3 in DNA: TGTGCCAGCAGCGTAGGCGACAGGCCCGCTCAAGAGACCCAGTACTTC.

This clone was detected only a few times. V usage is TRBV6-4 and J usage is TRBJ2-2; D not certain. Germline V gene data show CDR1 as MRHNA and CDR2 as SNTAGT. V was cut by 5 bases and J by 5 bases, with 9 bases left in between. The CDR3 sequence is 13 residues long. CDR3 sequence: CASSLSGTGELFF. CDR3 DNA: TGTGCCAGCAGTTTAAGTGGGACCGGGGAGCTGTTTTTT.

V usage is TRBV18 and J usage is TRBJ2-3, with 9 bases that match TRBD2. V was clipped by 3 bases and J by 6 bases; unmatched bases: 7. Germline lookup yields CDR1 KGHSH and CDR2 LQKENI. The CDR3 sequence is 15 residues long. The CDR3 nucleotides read TGTGCCAGCTCACCCGTAGCGGGAGAAGGGGATACGCAGTATTTT. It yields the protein CASSPVAGEGDTQYF.

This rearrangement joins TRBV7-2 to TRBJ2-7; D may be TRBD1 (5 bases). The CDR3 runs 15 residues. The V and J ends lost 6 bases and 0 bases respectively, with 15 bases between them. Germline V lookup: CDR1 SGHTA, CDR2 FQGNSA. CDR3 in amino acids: CASSPRVTASYEQYF. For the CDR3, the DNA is TGTGCCAGCAGTCCCAGGGTGACTGCCTCCTACGAGCAGTACTTC.

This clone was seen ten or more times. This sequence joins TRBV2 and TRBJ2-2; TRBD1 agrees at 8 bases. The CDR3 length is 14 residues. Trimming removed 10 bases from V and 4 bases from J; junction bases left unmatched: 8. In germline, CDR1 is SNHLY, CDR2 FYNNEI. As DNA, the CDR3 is TGTGCCACCGAGACAGGGGCCAGCACCGGGGAGCTGTTTTTT. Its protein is CATETGASTGELFF.

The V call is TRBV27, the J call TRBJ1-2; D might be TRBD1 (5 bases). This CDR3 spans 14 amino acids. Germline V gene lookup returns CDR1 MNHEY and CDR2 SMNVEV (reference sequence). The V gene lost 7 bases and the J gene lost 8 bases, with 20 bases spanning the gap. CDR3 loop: CASTRTFRGEGYTF. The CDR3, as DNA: TGTGCCAGCACCCGGACCTTCCGAGGGGAAGGCTACACCTTC.

CDR3 coding DNA: TGTGCCAGTAGTATAGGAGGAGCCTCTGGAAACACCATATATTTT. As protein: CASSIGGASGNTIYF. This rearrangement joins TRBV19 to TRBJ1-3; D gene ambiguous. CDR3 length: 15 residues. The V gene's germline CDR1 is LNHDA and CDR2 SQIVND (reference sequence). Trimming pared 1 base from V and 0 bases from J, leaving 7 bases between.

The CDR3 DNA is TGTGCCAGCAGCCCCGAGGGACAGGGGGGCTATGGCTACACCTTC. Residues: CASSPEGQGGYGYTF. The gene calls are TRBV7-9 and TRBJ1-2, with TRBD1 matching 11 bases. Trimming cost V 5 bases and J 4 bases; bases outside gene matches: 6. Germline CDR1 SEHNR, CDR2 FQNEAQ (reference sequence). This CDR3 region has 15 residues.

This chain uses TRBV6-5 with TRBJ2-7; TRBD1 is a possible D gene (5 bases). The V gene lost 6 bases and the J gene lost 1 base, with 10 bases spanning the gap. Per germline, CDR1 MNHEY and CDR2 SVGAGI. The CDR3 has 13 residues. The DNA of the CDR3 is TGTGCCAGCAGGGGGCACAATTCCTACGAGCAGTACTTC. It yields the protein CASRGHNSYEQYF.

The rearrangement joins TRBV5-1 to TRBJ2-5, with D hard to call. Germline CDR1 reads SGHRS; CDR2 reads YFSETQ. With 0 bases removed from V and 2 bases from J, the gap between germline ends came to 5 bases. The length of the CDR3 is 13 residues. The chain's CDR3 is CASSLGGQETQYF. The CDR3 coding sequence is TGCGCCAGCAGCTTGGGAGGTCAAGAGACCCAGTACTTC.

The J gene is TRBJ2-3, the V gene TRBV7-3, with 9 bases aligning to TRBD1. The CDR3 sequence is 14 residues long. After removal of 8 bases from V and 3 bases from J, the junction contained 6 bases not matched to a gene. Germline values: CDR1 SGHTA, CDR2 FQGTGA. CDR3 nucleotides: TGTGCCAGCGGTGGGACAGGGAAAACAGATACGCAGTATTTT. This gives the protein CASGGTGKTDTQYF.

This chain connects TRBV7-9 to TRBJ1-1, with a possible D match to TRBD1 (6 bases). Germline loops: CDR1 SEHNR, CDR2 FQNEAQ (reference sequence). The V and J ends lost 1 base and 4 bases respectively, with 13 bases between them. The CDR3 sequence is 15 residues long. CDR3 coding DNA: TGTGCCAGCAGCTTAGGGGGGGCAGTTCTCACTGAAGCTTTCTTT. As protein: CASSLGGAVLTEAFF.

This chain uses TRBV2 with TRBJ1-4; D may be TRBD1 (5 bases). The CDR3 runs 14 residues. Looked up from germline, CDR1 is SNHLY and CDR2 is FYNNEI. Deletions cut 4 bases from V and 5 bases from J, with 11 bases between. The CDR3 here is CASSGQGVNEKLFF. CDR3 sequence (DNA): TGTGCCAGCAGTGGTCAGGGTGTAAATGAAAAACTGTTTTTT. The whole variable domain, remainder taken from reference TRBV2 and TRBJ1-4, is EPEVTQTPSHQVTQMGQEVILRCVPISNHLYFYWYRQILGQKVEFLVSFYNNEISEKSEIFDDQFSVERPDGSNFTLKIRSTKLEDSAMYFCASSGQGVNEKLFFGSGTQLSVL.

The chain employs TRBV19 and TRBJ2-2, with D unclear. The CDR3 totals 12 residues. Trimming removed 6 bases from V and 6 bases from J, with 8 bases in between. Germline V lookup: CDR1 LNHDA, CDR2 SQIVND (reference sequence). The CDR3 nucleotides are TGTGCCAGTAGAAGGTACCCCGGGGAGCTGTTTTTT. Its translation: CASRRYPGELFF.

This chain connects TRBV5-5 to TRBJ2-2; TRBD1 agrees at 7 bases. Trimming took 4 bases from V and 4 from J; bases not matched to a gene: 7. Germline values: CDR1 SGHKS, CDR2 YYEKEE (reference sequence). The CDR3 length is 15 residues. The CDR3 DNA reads TGTGCCAGCAGCAGACCGACAGGGCGCACCGGGGAGCTGTTTTTT. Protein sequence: CASSRPTGRTGELFF. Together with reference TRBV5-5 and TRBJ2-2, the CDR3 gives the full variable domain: DAGVTQSPTHLIKTRGQQVTLRCSPISGHKSVSWYQQVLGQGPQFIFQYYEKEERGRGNFPDRFSARQFPNYSSELNVNALLLGDSALYLCASSRPTGRTGELFFGEGSRLTVL.

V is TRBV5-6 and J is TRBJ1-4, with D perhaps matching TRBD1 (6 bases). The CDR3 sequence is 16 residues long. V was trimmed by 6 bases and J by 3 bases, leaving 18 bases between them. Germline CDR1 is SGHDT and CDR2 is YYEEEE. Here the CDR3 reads CASTGQPQGANEKLFF. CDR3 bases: TGTGCCAGCACAGGACAGCCCCAAGGTGCTAATGAAAAACTGTTTTTT.

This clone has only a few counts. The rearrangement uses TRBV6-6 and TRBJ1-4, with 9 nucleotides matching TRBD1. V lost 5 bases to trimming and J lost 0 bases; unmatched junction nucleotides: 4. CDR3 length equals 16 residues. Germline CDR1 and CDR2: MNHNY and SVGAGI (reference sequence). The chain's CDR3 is CASSPGTGTTNEKLFF. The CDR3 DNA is TGTGCCAGCAGTCCCGGGACAGGGACAACTAATGAAAAACTGTTTTTT.

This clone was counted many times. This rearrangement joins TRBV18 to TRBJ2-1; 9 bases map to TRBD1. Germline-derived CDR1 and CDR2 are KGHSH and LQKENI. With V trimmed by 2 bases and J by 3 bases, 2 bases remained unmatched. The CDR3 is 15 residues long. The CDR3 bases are TGTGCCAGCTCACCAGAGACAGGGGGCTACAATGAGCAGTTCTTC. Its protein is CASSPETGGYNEQFF.

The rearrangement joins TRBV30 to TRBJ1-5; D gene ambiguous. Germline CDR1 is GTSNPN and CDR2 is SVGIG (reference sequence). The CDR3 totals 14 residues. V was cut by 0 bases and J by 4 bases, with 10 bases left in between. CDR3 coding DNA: TGTGCCTGGAGTGTGCCGGGAGATAATCAGCCCCAGCATTTT. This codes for CAWSVPGDNQPQHF.